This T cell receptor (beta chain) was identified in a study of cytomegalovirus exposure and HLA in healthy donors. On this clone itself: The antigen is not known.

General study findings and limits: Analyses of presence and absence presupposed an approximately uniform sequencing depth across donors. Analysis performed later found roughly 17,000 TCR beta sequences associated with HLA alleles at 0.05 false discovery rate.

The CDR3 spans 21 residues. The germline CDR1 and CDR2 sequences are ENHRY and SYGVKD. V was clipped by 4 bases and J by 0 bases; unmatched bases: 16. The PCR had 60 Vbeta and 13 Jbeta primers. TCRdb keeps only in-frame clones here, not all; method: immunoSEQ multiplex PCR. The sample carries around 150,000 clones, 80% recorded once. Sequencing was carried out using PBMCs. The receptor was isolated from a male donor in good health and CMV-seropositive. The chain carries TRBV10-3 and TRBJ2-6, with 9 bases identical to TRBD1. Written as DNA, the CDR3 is TGTGCCATCAGTGGGAATTTAAGGACAGGGGAGGCTCTCTCTGGGGCCAACGTCCTGACTTTC. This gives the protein CAISGNLRTGEALSGANVLTF.